These T cell receptor beta chains were read from a single sample in a study of siplizumab effects on memory and regulatory T cells. The assay was immunoSEQ multiplex PCR, and TCRdb's table has in-frame clones only and misses some. The table lists tens of thousands of clones, around 80% of them singletons. Specimen: memory CD4+ T cells sorted from blood. All receptors derive from a human donor in good health. The CDR3 runs from the conserved cysteine through the conserved F or W. A D gene is named only where the DNA matches it firmly. A clone size is listed for some rows: how often the clone was seen (once, few, many), or a class if it is expanded.

clone size	V gene	J gene	D gene	CDR3 protein	CDR3 DNA
few	TRBV2	TRBJ2-1	-	CASTPGPNEQFF	TGTGCCAGCACACCCGGGCCGAATGAGCAGTTCTTC
few	TRBV5-1	TRBJ2-3	TRBD2	CASSYSGGNTDTQYF	TGCGCCAGCAGCTATAGCGGGGGTAACACAGATACGCAGTATTTT
-	TRBV7-9	TRBJ2-3	TRBD1	CASSLGGQGGTDTQYF	TGTGCCAGCAGCTTAGGGGGACAGGGGGGGACAGATACGCAGTATTTT
-	TRBV14	TRBJ1-2	-	CASSQILAGGRGYTF	TGTGCCAGCAGCCAAATTTTGGCGGGGGGACGCGGCTACACCTTC
-	TRBV18	TRBJ1-3	-	CASSQGGSSGNTIYF	TGTGCCAGCTCACAGGGAGGTTCCTCTGGAAACACCATATATTTT
-	TRBV27	TRBJ2-5	-	CASSLSKRQVIQETQYF	TGTGCCAGCAGTTTATCGAAGAGGCAGGTGATCCAAGAGACCCAGTACTTC
-	TRBV29-1	TRBJ1-3	-	CSVDGDVNSGNTIYF	TGCAGCGTTGATGGGGATGTCAACTCTGGAAACACCATATATTTT
few	TRBV7-9	TRBJ1-1	-	CASSLSSSTEAFF	TGTGCCAGCAGCTTAAGTTCTAGCACTGAAGCTTTCTTT
-	TRBV5-1	TRBJ1-6	TRBD1	CASSLKPTGPNSPLHF	TGCGCCAGCAGCTTGAAACCGACAGGGCCGAATTCACCCCTCCACTTT
-	TRBV18	TRBJ1-1	TRBD1	CASSPLTGGAGEAFF	TGTGCCAGCTCACCACTAACAGGGGGCGCGGGTGAAGCTTTCTTT
-	TRBV5-4	TRBJ2-3	-	CASSLGLHTDTQYF	TGTGCCAGCAGCTTAGGACTCCACACAGATACGCAGTATTTT
-	TRBV5-1	TRBJ1-2	-	CASSFGGNYGYTF	TGCGCCAGCAGCTTCGGTGGTAACTATGGCTACACCTTC
-	TRBV20-1	TRBJ2-3	-	CSAEGLDTQYF	TGCAGTGCCGAGGGTTTAGATACGCAGTATTTT
-	TRBV5-1	TRBJ2-3	TRBD2	CASSIDGGARTDTQYF	TGCGCCAGCAGCATCGACGGGGGGGCCCGAACAGATACGCAGTATTTT
-	TRBV18	TRBJ1-6	TRBD1	CASSGTAKSNSPLHF	TGTGCCAGCTCTGGGACAGCCAAAAGTAATTCACCCCTCCACTTT
-	TRBV10-2	TRBJ2-1	TRBD1	CASSESHRGTSDEQFF	TGCGCCAGCAGTGAGTCCCACAGGGGGACCTCCGATGAGCAGTTCTTC
-	TRBV9	TRBJ1-6	-	CASSRQKHNSPLHF	TGTGCCAGCAGCCGACAGAAACATAATTCACCCCTCCACTTT
few	TRBV2	TRBJ2-2	TRBD2	CASSASGGAGGELFF	TGTGCCAGCAGTGCTAGCGGGGGGGCCGGCGGGGAGCTGTTTTTT
-	TRBV29-1	TRBJ1-5	TRBD1	CSVEEDRYQPQHF	TGCAGCGTTGAAGAGGACAGGTATCAGCCCCAGCATTTT
-	TRBV28	TRBJ1-5	-	CASNLNRQPQHF	TGTGCCAGCAATTTAAATCGGCAGCCCCAGCATTTT
-	TRBV7-2	TRBJ2-7	TRBD2	CASSFPQKPGLTSYEQYF	TGTGCCAGCAGCTTCCCGCAGAAACCGGGACTAACCTCCTACGAGCAGTACTTC
once	TRBV28	TRBJ2-3	TRBD2	CGSGGTDTQYF	TGTGGAAGCGGGGGCACAGATACGCAGTATTTT
-	TRBV6-5	TRBJ2-2	-	CASSYFSGELFF	TGTGCCAGCAGTTACTTCTCCGGGGAGCTGTTTTTT
-	TRBV5-1	TRBJ1-4	-	CASSSGTRETNEKLFF	TGCGCCAGCAGTTCCGGGACTCGCGAAACTAATGAAAAACTGTTTTTT
-	TRBV14	TRBJ2-3	TRBD2	CASSRDSGASTDTQYF	TGTGCCAGCAGTCGTGACAGCGGGGCTAGCACAGATACGCAGTATTTT
-	TRBV10-3	TRBJ2-7	TRBD1	CAIRTGNEQYF	TGTGCCATCAGGACAGGGAACGAGCAGTACTTC
-	TRBV27	TRBJ1-2	-	CASSLADNYGYTF	TGTGCCAGCAGTTTGGCCGATAACTATGGCTACACCTTC
-	TRBV28	TRBJ1-1	TRBD1	CASSLGTGYENTEAFF	TGTGCCAGCAGTTTGGGGACAGGGTACGAGAACACTGAAGCTTTCTTT
-	TRBV20-1	TRBJ2-5	-	CSAGDGGTQYF	TGCAGTGCTGGGGACGGAGGGACCCAGTACTTC
-	TRBV10-3	TRBJ2-1	TRBD2	CAISGLAGGRDEQFF	TGTGCCATCAGTGGACTAGCGGGGGGTCGGGATGAGCAGTTCTTC
-	TRBV11-2	TRBJ2-6	-	CASSLGRGASPSGANVLTF	TGTGCCAGCAGCTTAGGTCGGGGGGCGAGTCCGTCTGGGGCCAACGTCCTGACTTTC
-	TRBV19	TRBJ1-5	-	CASSYYLTGSNQPQHF	TGTGCCAGTAGTTATTACCTGACAGGTAGCAATCAGCCCCAGCATTTT
-	TRBV7-6	TRBJ2-7	-	CASSFTSRDEQYF	TGTGCCAGCAGCTTTACTTCTCGGGACGAGCAGTACTTC
-	TRBV29-1	TRBJ2-2	TRBD1	CSALDRGRVGELFF	TGCAGCGCGTTGGACAGGGGGCGTGTCGGGGAGCTGTTTTTT
few	TRBV4-1	TRBJ1-5	-	CASSQPRLGVRQPQHF	TGCGCCAGCAGCCAACCTCGGTTAGGGGTCAGGCAGCCCCAGCATTTT
-	TRBV7-2	TRBJ1-2	-	CASSLSGGSYGYTF	TGTGCCAGCAGCTTAAGCGGGGGAAGCTATGGCTACACCTTC
once	TRBV6-6	TRBJ1-3	-	CASISDRGSGNTIYF	TGTGCCAGCATCTCAGACAGAGGCTCTGGAAACACCATATATTTT
-	TRBV9	TRBJ2-7	TRBD2	CASSVESGSSYEQYF	TGTGCCAGCAGCGTAGAAAGCGGGAGCTCCTACGAGCAGTACTTC
-	TRBV21-1	TRBJ2-7	-	CASSKEDGELSYEQYF	TGTGCCAGCAGCAAAGAAGACGGAGAACTCTCCTACGAGCAGTACTTC
few	TRBV10-1	TRBJ2-7	-	CASSECFRVESYEQYF	TGCGCCAGCAGTGAGTGTTTCAGGGTCGAGTCCTACGAGCAGTACTTC
-	TRBV5-1	TRBJ2-2	TRBD1	CASSRGQGANTGELFF	TGCGCCAGCAGCCGCGGACAGGGCGCGAACACCGGGGAGCTGTTTTTT